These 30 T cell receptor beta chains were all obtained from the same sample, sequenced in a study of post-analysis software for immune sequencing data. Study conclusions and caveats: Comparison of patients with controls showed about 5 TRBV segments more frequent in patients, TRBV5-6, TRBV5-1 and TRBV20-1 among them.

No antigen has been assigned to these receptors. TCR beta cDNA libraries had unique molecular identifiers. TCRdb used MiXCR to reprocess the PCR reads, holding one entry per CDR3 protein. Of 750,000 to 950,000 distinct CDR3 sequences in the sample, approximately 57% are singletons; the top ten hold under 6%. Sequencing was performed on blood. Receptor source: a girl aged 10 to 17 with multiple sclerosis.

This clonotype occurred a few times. The CDR3, as DNA: TGTGCCATCAGTGAGGGCAAGCGGGAGGTATCCTACGAGCAGTACTTC. It specifies CAISEGKREVSYEQYF. The chain joins TRBV10-3 to TRBJ2-7, with 9 bases lining up with TRBD2. The V gene's germline CDR1 is ENHRY and CDR2 SYGVKD. V lost 2 bases to trimming and J lost 1 base; unmatched junction nucleotides: 6. The CDR3 sequence is 16 residues long.

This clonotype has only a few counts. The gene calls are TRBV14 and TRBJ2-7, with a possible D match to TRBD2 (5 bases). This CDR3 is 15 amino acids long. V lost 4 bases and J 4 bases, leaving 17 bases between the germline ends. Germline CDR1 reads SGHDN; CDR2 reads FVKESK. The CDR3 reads CASSRTPRGSYEQYF. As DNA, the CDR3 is TGTGCCAGCAGCCGAACCCCCCGGGGATCGTACGAGCAGTACTTC.

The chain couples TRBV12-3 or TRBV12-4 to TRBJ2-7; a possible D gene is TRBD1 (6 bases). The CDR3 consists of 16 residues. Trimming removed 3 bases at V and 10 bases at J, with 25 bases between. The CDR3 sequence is CASSLGQGPAENGQYF. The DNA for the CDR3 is TGTGCCAGCAGTTTGGGGCAGGGGCCAGCTGAAAACGGTCAGTACTTC.

The CDR3 region has the DNA TGTGCCAGCAGTTCGGGACCGACCGCAGATACGCAGTATTTT. Its protein is CASSSGPTADTQYF. The chain joins TRBV12-3 or TRBV12-4 to TRBJ2-3; the D gene could be TRBD1 or TRBD2 (5 bases each). Trimming removed 4 bases from V and 4 bases from J, with 12 bases in between. CDR3 length equals 14 residues.

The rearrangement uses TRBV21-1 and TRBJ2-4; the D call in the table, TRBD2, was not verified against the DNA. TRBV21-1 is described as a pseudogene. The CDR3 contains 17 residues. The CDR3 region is CASSEITGRGAKNIQYF. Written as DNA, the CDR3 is TGTGCCAGCAGCGAGATTACAGGGAGGGGAGCCAAAAACATTCAGTACTTC.

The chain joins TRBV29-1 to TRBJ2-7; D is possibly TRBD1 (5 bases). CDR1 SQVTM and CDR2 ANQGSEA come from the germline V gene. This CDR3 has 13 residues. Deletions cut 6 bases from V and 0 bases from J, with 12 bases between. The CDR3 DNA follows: TGCAGCGTAAGGGGAACCCCCTCCTACGAGCAGTACTTC. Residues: CSVRGTPSYEQYF.

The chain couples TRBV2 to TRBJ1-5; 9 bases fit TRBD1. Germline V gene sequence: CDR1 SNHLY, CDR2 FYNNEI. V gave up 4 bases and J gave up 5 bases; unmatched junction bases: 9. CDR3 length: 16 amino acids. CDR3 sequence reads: CASSVRPGQGYQPQHF. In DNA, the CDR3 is TGTGCCAGCAGTGTTAGACCGGGACAGGGCTATCAGCCCCAGCATTTT.

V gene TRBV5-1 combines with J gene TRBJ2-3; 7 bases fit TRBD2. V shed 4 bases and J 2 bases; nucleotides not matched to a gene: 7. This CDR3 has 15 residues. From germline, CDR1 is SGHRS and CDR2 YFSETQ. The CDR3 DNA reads TGCGCCAGCAGCCGACAGCGGGGAGACACAGATACGCAGTATTTT. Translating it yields CASSRQRGDTDTQYF.

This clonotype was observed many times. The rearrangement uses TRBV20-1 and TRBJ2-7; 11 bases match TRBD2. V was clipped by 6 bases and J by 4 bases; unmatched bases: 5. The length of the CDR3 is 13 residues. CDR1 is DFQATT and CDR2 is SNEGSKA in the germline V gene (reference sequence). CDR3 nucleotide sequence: TGCAGTGCCGGGGCTAGCGGGAGGTACGAGCAGTACTTC. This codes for CSAGASGRYEQYF.

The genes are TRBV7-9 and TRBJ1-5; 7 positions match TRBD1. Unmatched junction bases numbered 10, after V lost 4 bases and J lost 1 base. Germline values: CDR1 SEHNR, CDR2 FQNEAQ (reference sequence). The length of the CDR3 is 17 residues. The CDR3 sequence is CASSSQTGTVSNQPQHF. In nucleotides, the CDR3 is TGTGCCAGCAGCTCCCAGACAGGGACGGTAAGCAATCAGCCCCAGCATTTT.

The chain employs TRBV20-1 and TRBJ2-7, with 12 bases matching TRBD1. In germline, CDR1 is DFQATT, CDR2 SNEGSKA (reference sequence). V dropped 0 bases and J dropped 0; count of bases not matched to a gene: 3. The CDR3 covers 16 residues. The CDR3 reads CSARDPGQGASYEQYF. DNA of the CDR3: TGCAGTGCTAGAGATCCGGGACAGGGGGCCTCCTACGAGCAGTACTTC.

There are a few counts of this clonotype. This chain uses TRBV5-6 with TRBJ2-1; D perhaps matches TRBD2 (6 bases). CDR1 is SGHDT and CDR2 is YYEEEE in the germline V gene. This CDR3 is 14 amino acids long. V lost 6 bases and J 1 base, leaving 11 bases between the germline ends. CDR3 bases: TGTGCCAGCACCGGTGGGACTTCCTACAATGAGCAGTTCTTC. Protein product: CASTGGTSYNEQFF.

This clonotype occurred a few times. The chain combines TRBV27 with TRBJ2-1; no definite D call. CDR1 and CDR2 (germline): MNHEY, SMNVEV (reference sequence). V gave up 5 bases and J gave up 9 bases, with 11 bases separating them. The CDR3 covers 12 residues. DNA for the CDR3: TGTGCCAGCAGTCCCCGTGGAAGTGAGCAGTTCTTC. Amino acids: CASSPRGSEQFF.

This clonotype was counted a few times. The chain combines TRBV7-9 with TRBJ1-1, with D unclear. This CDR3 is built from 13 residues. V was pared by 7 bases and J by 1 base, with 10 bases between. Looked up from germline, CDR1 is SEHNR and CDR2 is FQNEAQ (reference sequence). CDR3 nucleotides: TGTGCCAGCACCCGAATGGGGAACACTGAAGCTTTCTTT. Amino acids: CASTRMGNTEAFF.

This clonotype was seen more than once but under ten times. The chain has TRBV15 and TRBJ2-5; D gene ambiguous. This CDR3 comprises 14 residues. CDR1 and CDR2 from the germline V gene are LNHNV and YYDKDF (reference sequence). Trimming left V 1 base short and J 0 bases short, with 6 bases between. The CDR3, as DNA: TGTGCCACCAGCAGAGGCGACTACCAAGAGACCCAGTACTTC. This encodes CATSRGDYQETQYF.

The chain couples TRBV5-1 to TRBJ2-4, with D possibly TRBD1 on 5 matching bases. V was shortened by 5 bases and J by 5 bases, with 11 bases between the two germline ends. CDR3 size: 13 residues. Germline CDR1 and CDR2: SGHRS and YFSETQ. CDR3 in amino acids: CASRFDSQNIQYF. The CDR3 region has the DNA TGCGCCAGCAGGTTTGACAGCCAAAACATTCAGTACTTC. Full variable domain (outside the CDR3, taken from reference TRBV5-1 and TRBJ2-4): KAGVTQTPRYLIKTRGQQVTLSCSPISGHRSVSWYQQTPGQGLQFLFEYFSETQRNKGNFPGRFSGRQFSNSRSEMNVSTLELGDSALYLCASRFDSQNIQYFGAGTRLSVL.

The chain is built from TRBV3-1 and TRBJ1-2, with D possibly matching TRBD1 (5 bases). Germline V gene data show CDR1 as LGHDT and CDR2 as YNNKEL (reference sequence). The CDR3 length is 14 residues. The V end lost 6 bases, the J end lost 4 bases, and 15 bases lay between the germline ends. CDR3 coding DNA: TGTGCCAGCAGTCCCCCGGGACGGTTCTATGGCTACACCTTC. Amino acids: CASSPPGRFYGYTF. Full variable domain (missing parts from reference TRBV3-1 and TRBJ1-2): DTAVSQTPKYLVTQMGNDKSIKCEQNLGHDTMYWYKQDSKKFLKIMFSYNNKELIINETVPNRFSPKSPDKAHLNLHINSLELGDSAVYFCASSPPGRFYGYTFGSGTRLTVV.

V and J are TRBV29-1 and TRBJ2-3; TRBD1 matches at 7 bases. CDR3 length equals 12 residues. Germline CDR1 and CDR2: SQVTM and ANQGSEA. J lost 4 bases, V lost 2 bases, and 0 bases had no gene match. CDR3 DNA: TGCAGCGTTGAACAGGGGGCAGATACGCAGTATTTT. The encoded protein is CSVEQGADTQYF.

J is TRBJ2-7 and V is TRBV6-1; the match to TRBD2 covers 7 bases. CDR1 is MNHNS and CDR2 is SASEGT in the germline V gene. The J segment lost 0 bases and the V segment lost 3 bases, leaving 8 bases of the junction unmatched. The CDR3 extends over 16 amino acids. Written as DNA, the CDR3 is TGTGCCAGCAGTGATCTCGGGAGGCCGAGCTCCTACGAGCAGTACTTC. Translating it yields CASSDLGRPSSYEQYF.

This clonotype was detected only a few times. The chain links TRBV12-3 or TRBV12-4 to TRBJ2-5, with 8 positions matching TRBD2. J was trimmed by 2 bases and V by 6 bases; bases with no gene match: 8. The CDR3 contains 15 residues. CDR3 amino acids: CASRAGLGGQETQYF. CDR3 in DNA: TGTGCCAGCAGGGCGGGACTAGGAGGTCAAGAGACCCAGTACTTC.

The CDR3 protein is CSALGQELSYEQYF. The CDR3 DNA sequence: TGCAGTGCCTTAGGACAGGAGCTCTCCTACGAGCAGTACTTC. The gene calls are TRBV20-1 and TRBJ2-7; TRBD1 matches 7 bases. Germline lookup yields CDR1 DFQATT and CDR2 SNEGSKA (reference sequence). This CDR3 contains 14 residues. After removal of 6 bases from V and 0 bases from J, the junction contained 8 bases not matched to a gene.

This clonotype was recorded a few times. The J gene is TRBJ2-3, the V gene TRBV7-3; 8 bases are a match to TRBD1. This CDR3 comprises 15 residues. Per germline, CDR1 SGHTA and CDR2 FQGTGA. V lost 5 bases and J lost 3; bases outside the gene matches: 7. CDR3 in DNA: TGTGCCAGCAGCCTCGAGACAGGGGAGACAGATACGCAGTATTTT. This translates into CASSLETGETDTQYF.

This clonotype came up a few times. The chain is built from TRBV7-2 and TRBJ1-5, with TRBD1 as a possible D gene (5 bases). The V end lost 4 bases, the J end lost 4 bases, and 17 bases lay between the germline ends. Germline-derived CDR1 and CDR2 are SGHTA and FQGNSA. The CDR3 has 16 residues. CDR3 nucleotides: TGTGCCAGCAGCTCAGGACCGGGACTGGGGAATCAGCCCCAGCATTTT. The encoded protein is CASSSGPGLGNQPQHF.

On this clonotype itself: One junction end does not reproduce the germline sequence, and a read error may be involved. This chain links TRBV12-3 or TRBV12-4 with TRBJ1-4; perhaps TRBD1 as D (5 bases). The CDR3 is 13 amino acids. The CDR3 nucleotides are TGTGCCAGCAGTCCCCGGGGGAGGGAAAAACGGTTTTTT. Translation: CASSPRGREKRFF.

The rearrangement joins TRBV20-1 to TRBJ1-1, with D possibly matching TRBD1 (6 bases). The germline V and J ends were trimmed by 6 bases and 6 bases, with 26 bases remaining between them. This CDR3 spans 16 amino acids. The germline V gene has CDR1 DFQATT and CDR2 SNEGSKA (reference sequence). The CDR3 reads CSASIGTRVFGAEAFF. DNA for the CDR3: TGCAGTGCCTCTATCGGGACACGGGTATTTGGCGCTGAAGCTTTCTTT.

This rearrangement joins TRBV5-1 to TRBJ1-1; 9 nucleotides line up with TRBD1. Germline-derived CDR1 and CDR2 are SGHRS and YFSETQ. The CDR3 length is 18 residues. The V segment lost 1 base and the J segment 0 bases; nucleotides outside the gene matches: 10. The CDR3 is CASSLFPPGQGMNTEAFF. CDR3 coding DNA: TGCGCCAGCAGCTTGTTTCCCCCGGGACAGGGAATGAACACTGAAGCTTTCTTT.

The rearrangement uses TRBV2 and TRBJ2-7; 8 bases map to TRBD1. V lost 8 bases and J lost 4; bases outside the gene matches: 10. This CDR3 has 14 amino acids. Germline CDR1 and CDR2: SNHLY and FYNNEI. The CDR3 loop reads CASGPRDRFYEQYF. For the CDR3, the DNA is TGTGCCAGCGGCCCAAGGGACAGGTTTTACGAGCAGTACTTC.

The CDR3 protein is CASSLIGQGADEQYF. CDR3 DNA sequence: TGTGCCAGCAGTTTAATAGGTCAGGGGGCCGACGAGCAGTACTTC. V gene TRBV12-3 or TRBV12-4 combines with J gene TRBJ2-7, with 8 bases aligning to TRBD1. With V trimmed by 2 bases and J by 5 bases, 8 bases remained unmatched. The CDR3 totals 15 residues.

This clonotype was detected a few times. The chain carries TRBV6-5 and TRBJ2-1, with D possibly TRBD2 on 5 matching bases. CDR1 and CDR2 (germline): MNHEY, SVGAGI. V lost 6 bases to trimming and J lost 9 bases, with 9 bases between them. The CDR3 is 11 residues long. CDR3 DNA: TGTGCCAGCAGAAGGAGGAGTGAGCAGTTCTTC. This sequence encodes CASRRRSEQFF.

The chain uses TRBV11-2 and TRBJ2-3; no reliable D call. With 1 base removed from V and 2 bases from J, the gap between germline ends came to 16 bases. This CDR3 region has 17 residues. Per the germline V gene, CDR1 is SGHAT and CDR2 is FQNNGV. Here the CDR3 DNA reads TGTGCCAGCAGCTTAGTCGAGACCGGAATGTACACAGATACGCAGTATTTT. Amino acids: CASSLVETGMYTDTQYF.